This T cell receptor (beta chain) is from a study of cytomegalovirus exposure and HLA in healthy donors. Overall study results and limits: After further analysis at a later stage, 16,951 TCR beta sequences were associated with HLA alleles at 0.05 false discovery rate.

Germline V gene lookup returns CDR1 ENHRY and CDR2 SYGVKD. Trimming left V 6 bases short and J 2 bases short, with 23 bases between. The CDR3 runs to 17 residues. The PCR had 60 Vbeta and 13 Jbeta primers. Assay: immunoSEQ multiplex PCR; the TCRdb copy retains only in-frame clones and omits some. The top ten hold roughly 3.3% of the sample, which has about 99,000 clones, about 71% seen once. A word on this clone: Its cognate antigen is unknown.

This rearrangement joins TRBV10-3 to TRBJ2-7; TRBD2 is a possible D gene (6 bases). This sequence was found in a woman aged 45-65 years in good health and CMV-seronegative. The sample was PBMCs. The CDR3 DNA reads as TGTGCCATCAGCCAAGCCCAAACCGGGAGTCCGCCCTACGAGCAGTACTTC. Amino acids: CAISQAQTGSPPYEQYF.